This T cell receptor (beta chain) was observed in a study of blood T cell repertoires in COVID-19. The CDR3 is 15 amino acids. Germline CDR1 is SGHTA and CDR2 is FQGNSA. Deletions cut 5 bases from V and 4 bases from J, with 17 bases between. All enrollees were about 18 to 89 years old and from about 25 US areas. Cohort 3 donors were reported recovered after two negative PCRs, clearance, or symptom resolution. Authors' analysis steps: Estimates of nucleated cell counts were drawn from the amplification of reference gene primers. Assay: immunoSEQ multiplex PCR; the TCRdb copy retains only in-frame clones and omits some. The DNA gave D and trimming, while V, J and clone size come from that table. This table holds fewer than 350,000 clones, roughly 90% found once.

The receptor was isolated from a man in his 60s who had recovered from COVID-19. Sequencing input: PBMCs or T cells enriched from blood (not recorded which). The rearrangement uses TRBV7-2 and TRBJ1-2; D not resolved. Here the CDR3 DNA reads TGTGCCAGCAGCGCTTCCTTTCGGGAGGGCTATGGCTACACCTTC. It encodes CASSASFREGYGYTF.